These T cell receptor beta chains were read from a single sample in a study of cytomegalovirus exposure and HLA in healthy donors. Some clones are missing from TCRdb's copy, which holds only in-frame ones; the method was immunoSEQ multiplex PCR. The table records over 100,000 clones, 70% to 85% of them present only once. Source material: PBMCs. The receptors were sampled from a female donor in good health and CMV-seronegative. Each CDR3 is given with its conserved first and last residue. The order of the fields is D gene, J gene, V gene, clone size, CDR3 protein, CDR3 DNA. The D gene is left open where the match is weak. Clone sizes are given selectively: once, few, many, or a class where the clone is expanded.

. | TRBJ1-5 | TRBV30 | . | CAWSFKGGPLWGNQPQHF | TGTGCCTGGAGTTTTAAGGGAGGGCCCCTATGGGGCAATCAGCCCCAGCATTTT
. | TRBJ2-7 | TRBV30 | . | CAWSAPGKVSSYEQYF | TGTGCCTGGAGTGCCCCGGGGAAAGTAAGCTCCTACGAGCAGTACTTC
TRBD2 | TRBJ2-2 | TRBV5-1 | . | CASTFTLAGTGELFF | TGCGCCAGCACCTTCACACTAGCGGGAACCGGGGAGCTGTTTTTT
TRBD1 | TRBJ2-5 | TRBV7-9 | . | CASSWTGEETQYF | TGTGCCAGCAGCTGGACAGGGGAAGAGACCCAGTACTTC
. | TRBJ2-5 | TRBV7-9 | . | CASSLEGRGQETQYF | TGTGCCAGCAGCTTAGAGGGCCGGGGACAAGAGACCCAGTACTTC
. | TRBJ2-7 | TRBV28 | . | CASSWGGMTYEQYF | TGTGCCAGCAGTTGGGGGGGCATGACCTACGAGCAGTACTTC
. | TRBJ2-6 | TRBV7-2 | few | CASSFQGNSGANVLTF | TGTGCCAGCAGCTTCCAGGGGAACTCTGGGGCCAACGTCCTGACTTTC
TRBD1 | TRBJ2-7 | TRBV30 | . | CAWSAQGDVEEQYF | TGTGCCTGGAGTGCACAGGGGGATGTGGAAGAGCAGTACTTC
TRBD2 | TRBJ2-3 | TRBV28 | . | CASSAHTSGISTDTQYF | TGTGCCAGCAGTGCACACACTAGCGGGATTAGCACAGATACGCAGTATTTT
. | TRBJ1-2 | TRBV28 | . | CASSKRKYGYTF | TGTGCCAGCAGCAAGAGAAAATATGGCTACACCTTC
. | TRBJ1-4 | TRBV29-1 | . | CSVEQGGDEKLFF | TGCAGCGTTGAACAAGGTGGAGATGAAAAACTGTTTTTT
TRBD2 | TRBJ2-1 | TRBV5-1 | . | CASSNRASGSNEQFF | TGCGCCAGCAGCAATCGAGCTAGCGGGAGCAATGAGCAGTTCTTC
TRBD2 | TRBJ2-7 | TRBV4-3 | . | CASSQGLAGNEQYF | TGCGCCAGCAGCCAAGGGCTAGCGGGAAACGAGCAGTACTTC
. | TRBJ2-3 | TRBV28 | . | CASSPRQAPYNLQDTQYF | TGTGCCAGCAGTCCTCGACAGGCTCCGTATAACTTGCAGGATACGCAGTATTTT
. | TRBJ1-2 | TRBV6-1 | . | CASSELTGASFLSGYTF | TGTGCCAGCAGTGAACTGACAGGTGCGTCCTTTCTATCCGGCTACACCTTC
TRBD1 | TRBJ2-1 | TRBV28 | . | CASSTGVEQFF | TGTGCCAGCAGCACAGGGGTCGAGCAGTTCTTC
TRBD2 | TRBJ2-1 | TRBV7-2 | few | CASSPTGTSGWDEQFF | TGTGCCAGCAGCCCCACCGGGACTAGCGGGTGGGATGAGCAGTTCTTC
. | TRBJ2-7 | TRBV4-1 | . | CASSPGLSQPYEQYF | TGCGCCAGCAGCCCCGGGTTGTCCCAACCCTACGAGCAGTACTTC